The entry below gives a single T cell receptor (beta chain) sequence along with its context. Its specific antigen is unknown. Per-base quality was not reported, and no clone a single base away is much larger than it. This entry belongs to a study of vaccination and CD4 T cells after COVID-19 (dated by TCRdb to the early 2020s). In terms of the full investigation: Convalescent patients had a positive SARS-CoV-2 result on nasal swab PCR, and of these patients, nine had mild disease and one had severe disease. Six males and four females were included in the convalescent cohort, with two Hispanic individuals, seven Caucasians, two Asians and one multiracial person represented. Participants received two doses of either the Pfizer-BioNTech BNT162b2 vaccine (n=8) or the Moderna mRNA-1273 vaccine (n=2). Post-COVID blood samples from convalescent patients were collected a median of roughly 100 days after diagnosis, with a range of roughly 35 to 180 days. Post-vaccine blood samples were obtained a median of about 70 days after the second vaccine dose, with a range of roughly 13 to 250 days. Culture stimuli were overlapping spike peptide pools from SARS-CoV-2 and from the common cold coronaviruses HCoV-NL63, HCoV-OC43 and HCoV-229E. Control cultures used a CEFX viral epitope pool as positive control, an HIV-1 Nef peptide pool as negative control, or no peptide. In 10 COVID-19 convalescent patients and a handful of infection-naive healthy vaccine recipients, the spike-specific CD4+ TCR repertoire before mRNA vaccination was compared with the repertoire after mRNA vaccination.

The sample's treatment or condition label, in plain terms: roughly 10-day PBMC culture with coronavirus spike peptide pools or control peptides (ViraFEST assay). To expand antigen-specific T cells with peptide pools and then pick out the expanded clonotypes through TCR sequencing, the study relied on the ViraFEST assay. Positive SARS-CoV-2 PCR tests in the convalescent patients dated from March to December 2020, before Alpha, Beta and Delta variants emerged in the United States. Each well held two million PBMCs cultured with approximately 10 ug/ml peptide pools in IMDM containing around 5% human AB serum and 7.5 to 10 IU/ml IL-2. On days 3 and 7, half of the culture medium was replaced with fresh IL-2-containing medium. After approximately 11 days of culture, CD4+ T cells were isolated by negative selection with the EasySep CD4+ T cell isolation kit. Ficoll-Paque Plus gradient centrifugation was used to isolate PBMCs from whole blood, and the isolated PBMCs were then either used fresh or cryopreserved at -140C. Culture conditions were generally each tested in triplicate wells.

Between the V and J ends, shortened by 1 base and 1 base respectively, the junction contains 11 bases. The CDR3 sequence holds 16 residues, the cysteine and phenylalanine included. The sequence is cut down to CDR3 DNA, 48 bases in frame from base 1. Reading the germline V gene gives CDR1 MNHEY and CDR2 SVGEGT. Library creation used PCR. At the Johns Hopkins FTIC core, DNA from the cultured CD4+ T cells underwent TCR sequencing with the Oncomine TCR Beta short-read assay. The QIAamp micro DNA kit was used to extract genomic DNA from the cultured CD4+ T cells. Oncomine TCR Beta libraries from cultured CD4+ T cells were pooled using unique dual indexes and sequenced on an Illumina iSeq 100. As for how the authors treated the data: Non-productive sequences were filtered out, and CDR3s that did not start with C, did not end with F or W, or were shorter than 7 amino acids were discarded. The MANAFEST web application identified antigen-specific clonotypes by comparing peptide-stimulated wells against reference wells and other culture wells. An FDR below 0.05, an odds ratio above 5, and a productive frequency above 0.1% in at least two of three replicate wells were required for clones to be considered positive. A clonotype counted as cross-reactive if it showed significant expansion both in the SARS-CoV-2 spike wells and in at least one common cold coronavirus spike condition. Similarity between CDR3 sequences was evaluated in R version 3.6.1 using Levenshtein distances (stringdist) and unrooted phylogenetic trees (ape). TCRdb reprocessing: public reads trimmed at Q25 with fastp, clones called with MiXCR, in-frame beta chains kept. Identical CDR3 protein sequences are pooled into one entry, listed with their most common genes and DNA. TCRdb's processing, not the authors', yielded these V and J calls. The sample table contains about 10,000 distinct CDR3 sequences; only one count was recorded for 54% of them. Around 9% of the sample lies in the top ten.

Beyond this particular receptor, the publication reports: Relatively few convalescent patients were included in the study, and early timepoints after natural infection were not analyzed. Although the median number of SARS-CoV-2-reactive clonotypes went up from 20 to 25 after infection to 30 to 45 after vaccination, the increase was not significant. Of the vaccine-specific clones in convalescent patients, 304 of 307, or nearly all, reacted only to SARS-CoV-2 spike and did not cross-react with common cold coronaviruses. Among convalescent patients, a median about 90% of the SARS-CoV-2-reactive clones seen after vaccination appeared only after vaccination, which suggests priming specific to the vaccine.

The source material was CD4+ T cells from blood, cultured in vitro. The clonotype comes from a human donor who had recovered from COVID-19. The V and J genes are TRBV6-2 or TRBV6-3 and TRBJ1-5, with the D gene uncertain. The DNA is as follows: TGTGCCAGCAGTTACTTGGCTCCGGCAAGCAATCAGCCCCAGCATTTT. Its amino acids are CASSYLAPASNQPQHF.